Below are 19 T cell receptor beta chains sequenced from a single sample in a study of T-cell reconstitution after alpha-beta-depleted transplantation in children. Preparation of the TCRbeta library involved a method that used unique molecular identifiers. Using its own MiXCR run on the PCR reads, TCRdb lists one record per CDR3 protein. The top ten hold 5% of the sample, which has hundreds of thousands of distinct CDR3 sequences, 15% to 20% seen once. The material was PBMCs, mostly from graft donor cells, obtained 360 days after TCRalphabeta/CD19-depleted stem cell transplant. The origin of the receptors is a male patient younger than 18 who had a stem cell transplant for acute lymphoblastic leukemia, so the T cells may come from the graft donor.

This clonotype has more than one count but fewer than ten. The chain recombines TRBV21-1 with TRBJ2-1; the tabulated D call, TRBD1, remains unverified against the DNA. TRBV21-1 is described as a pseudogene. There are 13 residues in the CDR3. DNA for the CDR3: TGTGCCAGCAGCCAATACGGGGGATGTGAGCAGTTCTTC. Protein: CASSQYGGCEQFF.

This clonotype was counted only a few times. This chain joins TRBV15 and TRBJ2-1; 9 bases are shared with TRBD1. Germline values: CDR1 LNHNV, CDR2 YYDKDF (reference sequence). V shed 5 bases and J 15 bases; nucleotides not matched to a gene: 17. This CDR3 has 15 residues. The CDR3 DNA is TGTGCCACCAGCGGCACAGGGGGCGCGATCCCCGAACGGTTCTTC. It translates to CATSGTGGAIPERFF.

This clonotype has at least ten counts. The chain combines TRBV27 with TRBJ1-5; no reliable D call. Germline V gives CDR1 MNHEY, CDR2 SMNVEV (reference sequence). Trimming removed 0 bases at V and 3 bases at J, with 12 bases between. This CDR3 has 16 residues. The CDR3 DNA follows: TGTGCCAGCAGTTTATCGGGAGGAGGGTTCAATCAGCCCCAGCATTTT. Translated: CASSLSGGGFNQPQHF.

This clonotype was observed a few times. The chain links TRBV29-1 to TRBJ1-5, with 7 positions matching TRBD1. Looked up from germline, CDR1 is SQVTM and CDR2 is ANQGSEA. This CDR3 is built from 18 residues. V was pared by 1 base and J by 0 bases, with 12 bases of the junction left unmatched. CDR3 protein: CSVEVTAAGTASNQPQHF. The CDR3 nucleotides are TGCAGCGTTGAAGTAACGGCGGCGGGGACAGCTAGCAATCAGCCCCAGCATTTT.

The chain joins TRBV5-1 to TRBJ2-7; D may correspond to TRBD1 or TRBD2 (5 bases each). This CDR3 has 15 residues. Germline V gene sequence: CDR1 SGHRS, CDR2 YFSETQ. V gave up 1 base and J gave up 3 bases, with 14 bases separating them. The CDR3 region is CASSLRTGPFYEQYF. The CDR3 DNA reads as TGCGCCAGCAGCTTGAGGACGGGACCCTTCTACGAGCAGTACTTC.

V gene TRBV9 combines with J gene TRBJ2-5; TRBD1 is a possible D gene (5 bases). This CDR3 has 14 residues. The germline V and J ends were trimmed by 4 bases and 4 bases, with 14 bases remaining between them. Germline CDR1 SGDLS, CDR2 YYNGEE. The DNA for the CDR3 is TGTGCCAGCAGCCCCAGCCCAAGGGGAGAGACCCAGTACTTC. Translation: CASSPSPRGETQYF.

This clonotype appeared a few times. This CDR3 reads CASSPPGLDTDTQYF. The CDR3 bases are TGCGCCAGCAGTCCGCCGGGACTGGACACAGATACGCAGTATTTT. The chain couples TRBV5-1 to TRBJ2-3; maybe TRBD2 (6 bases). CDR3 length: 15 residues. Germline V gene sequence: CDR1 SGHRS, CDR2 YFSETQ. V shed 5 bases and J shed 2 bases, with 15 bases lying between them. Full variable domain (rest looked up from reference TRBV5-1 and TRBJ2-3): KAGVTQTPRYLIKTRGQQVTLSCSPISGHRSVSWYQQTPGQGLQFLFEYFSETQRNKGNFPGRFSGRQFSNSRSEMNVSTLELGDSALYLCASSPPGLDTDTQYFGPGTRLTVL.

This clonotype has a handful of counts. In DNA form, the CDR3 reads TGTGCCAGCAGCTTATCCCGGACATCCCTTGGCTACACCTTC. This codes for CASSLSRTSLGYTF. This chain links TRBV7-9 with TRBJ1-2; TRBD1 might be the D (5 bases). Per the germline V gene, CDR1 is SEHNR and CDR2 is FQNEAQ (reference sequence). V lost 2 bases and J lost 7, with 14 bases in between. This CDR3 spans 14 amino acids.

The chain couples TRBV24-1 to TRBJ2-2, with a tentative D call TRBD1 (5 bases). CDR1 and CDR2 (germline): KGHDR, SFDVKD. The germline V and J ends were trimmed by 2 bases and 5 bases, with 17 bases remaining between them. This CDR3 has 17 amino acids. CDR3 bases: TGTGCCACCAGTGATTCTCTGACAGCCACCTTGACCGGGGAGCTGTTTTTT. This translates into CATSDSLTATLTGELFF.

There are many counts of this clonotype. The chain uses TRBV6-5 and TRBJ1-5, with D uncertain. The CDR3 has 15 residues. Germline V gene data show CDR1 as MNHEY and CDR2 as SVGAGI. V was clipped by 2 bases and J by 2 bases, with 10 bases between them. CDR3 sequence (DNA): TGTGCCAGCAGTTACGATCTCTCGGGCAATCAGCCCCAGCATTTT. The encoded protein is CASSYDLSGNQPQHF.

This CDR3 reads CASRSGTSGGGVYEQYF. CDR3 nucleotides: TGTGCCAGCAGATCCGGGACTAGCGGAGGGGGGGTTTACGAGCAGTACTTC. This chain joins TRBV21-1 and TRBJ2-7; TRBD2, the D gene given by the table, was not confirmed from the DNA. TRBV21-1 corresponds to a pseudogene. This CDR3 region has 17 residues.

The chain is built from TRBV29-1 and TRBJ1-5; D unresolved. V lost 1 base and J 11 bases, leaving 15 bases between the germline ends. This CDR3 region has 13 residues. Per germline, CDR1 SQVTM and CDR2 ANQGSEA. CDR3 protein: CSVEAAGLSTQHF. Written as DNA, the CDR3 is TGCAGCGTTGAAGCCGCGGGCCTCTCAACCCAGCATTTT. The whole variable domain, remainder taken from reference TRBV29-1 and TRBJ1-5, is SAVISQKPSRDICQRGTSLTIQCQVDSQVTMMFWYRQQPGQSLTLIATANQGSEATYESGFVIDKFPISRPNLTFSTLTVSNMSPEDSSIYLCSVEAAGLSTQHFGDGTRLSIL.

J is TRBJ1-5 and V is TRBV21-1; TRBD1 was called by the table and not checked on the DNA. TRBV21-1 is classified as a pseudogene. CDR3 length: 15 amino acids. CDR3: CASPRDRDVSQPQHF. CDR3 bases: TGTGCCAGCCCCCGGGACAGGGACGTTAGCCAGCCCCAGCATTTT.

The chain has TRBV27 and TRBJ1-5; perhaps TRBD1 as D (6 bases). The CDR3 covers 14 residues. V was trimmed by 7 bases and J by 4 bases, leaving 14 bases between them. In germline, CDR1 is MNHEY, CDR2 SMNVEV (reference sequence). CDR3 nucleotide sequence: TGTGCCAGCAAACGCATGCAGGGGAATCAGCCCCAGCATTTT. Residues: CASKRMQGNQPQHF.

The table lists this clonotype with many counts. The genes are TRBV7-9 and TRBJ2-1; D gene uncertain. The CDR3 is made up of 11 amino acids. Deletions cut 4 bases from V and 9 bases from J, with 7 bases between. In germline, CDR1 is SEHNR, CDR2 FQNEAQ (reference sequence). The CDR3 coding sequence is TGTGCCAGCAGCTCTCGTGTTGAGCAGTTCTTC. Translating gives CASSSRVEQFF.

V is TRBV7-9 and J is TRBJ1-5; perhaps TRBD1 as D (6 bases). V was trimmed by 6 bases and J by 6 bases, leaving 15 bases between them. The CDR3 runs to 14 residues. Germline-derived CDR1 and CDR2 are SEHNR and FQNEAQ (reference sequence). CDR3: CASRRAGAGQPQHF. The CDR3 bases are TGTGCCAGCAGACGAGCAGGGGCCGGTCAGCCCCAGCATTTT.

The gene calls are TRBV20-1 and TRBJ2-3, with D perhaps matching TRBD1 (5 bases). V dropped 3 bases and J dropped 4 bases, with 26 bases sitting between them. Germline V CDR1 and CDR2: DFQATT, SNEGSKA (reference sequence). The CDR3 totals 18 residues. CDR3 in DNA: TGCAGTGCTAGTTATTACGGCCTACAGGTCCTTTTCTCAGATACGCAGTATTTT. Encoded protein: CSASYYGLQVLFSDTQYF.

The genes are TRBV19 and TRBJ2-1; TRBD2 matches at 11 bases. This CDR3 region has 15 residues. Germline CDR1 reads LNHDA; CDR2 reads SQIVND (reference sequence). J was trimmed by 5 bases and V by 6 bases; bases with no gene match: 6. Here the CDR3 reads CASRLLAGADNEQFF. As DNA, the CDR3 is TGTGCCAGTAGACTACTAGCGGGAGCCGACAATGAGCAGTTCTTC.

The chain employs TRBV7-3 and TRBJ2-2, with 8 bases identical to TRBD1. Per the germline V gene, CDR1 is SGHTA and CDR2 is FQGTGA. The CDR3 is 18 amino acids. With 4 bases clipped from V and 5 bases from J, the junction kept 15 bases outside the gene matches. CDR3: CASSSHRRRTGRTGELFF. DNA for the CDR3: TGTGCCAGCAGCTCGCACCGCCGCAGGACAGGGCGGACCGGGGAGCTGTTTTTT.